The following is a T cell receptor beta chain sequence with its context. This clone's antigen is unknown. There are no base qualities to consult, and no much larger clone falls within one base. The time point label for this specimen denotes: baseline before first vaccination. Vaccinee samples came from UK trials COV001 and COV002, including a single-blind randomized controlled phase 2/3 trial of AZD1222 (ChAdOx1 nCoV-19) in healthy adults. For TCRbeta chain sequencing, PBMC samples were collected from trial participants at day 0 and at day 28 after the second dose. The CDR3 covers 14 residues, taking in both the cysteine and the phenylalanine. Of all the DNA, just the CDR3 is kept, 42 bases in frame from base 1. CDR1 and CDR2 are read off the germline V gene as MNHNS and SASEGT. Trimming at the junction amounts to 2 bases on V and 6 bases on J, and the germline ends lie 13 bases apart. The CDR3 regions of human TCRbeta chains were analyzed by immunosequencing. The original methods were these. TCRs in the repertoires were matched against a reference library of SARS-CoV-2-specific TCRs that had been generated with the MIRA antigen-specificity platform. Breadth was defined as the fraction of unique TCRs that were SARS-CoV-2-associated. Depth was defined as the fraction of total T cells that were SARS-CoV-2-associated. Using the MIRA data, each spike-specific TCR was assigned both to the spike region to which the TCR was reactive and to a CD4 or CD8 class. Log10-transformed breadth and depth values were compared by one-way ANOVA with Sidak's multiple comparisons tests. Not all clones reach the TCRdb copy of this immuneACCESS table, which keeps in-frame sequences only. Checked studies attribute under half of the gap to unresolved V genes and leave the rest unexplained. For V, J and clone size, that table is used; D and trimming come from the DNA. The sample data list around 160,000 clones, and roughly 94% of these were observed just once. Approximately 0.6% of the sample rests with the top ten.

The data stem from a study of T cell responses to AZD1222 COVID-19 vaccine (dated by TCRdb to the early 2020s). Turning to the overall study: AZD1222 recipients with second doses at about 4 weeks or about 12 weeks were pooled, because spike-specific TCR depth and breadth did not differ between schedules. A total of more than 230 trial participants underwent TCR sequencing, of whom approximately 210 received two doses of AZD1222 and about 25 received two doses of the MenACWY control vaccine. Trial participants were enrolled by age into subgroups of 18-55, 56-69 and 70-plus years, and 148, 28 and 57 TCR-sequenced participants, respectively, were included in these subgroups.

The study at large found these results: The 56-69-year group was small, and its depth increase did not reach significance, likely because of low power. The vaccine-associated CD4 TCRs covered the entire spike protein, and the dominant responses fell in regions 160-218 and 743-854. Conclusions about previously exposed vaccinees are limited, since just six or seven AZD1222 recipients were seropositive for SARS-CoV-2 at baseline. Because no day 14 peak-response samples were available, repertoires were characterized only after the peak T cell response. Most participants were white British and females outnumbered males, and the authors suggested that clonal diversity may have been underestimated. Nearly half of unique spike-specific TCRs reportedly recognized epitopes outside regions mutated in the B.1.351 and B.1.1.7 variants. After two AZD1222 doses, both the breadth and the depth of spike-specific TCRs were significantly higher than at day 0 and than in MenACWY recipients.

Sequencing was performed on peripheral blood, taken on day 0 of AZD1222 vaccination. The TCR sequence derives from an adult in good health. The rearranged chain carries TRBV6-1 and TRBJ1-2, with no reliable assignment of the D segment. The bases read TGTGCCAGCAGTGAAAGACGATTGAGAGATGGCTACACCTTC. Its protein product is CASSERRLRDGYTF.